These 15 T cell receptor beta chains were sequenced from one sample in a study of PD-L1 blockade in urothelial cancer. Documented time point: peripheral blood 6 weeks after treatment start. Clones were read by immunoSEQ multiplex PCR, and TCRdb kept only the in-frame ones, dropping some. The sample holds around 110,000 clones, 75% to 90% seen once. Sequencing was performed on PBMCs, taken around atezolizumab (anti-PD-L1) treatment. All receptors derive from a man aged 60-69 years with urothelial cancer.

The V and J genes are TRBV28 and TRBJ1-2, with 9 bases matching TRBD1. The CDR3 runs to 17 residues. V lost 6 bases, J lost 5 bases, and 16 bases stayed unmatched. Germline values: CDR1 MDHEN, CDR2 SYDVKM. The DNA for the CDR3 is TGTGCCAGCAGAGACCCGGGACAGGGCTTTGGATTGTATGGCTACACCTTC. Translating it yields CASRDPGQGFGLYGYTF.

This sequence joins TRBV6-1 and TRBJ1-2; 10 bases agree with TRBD1. The length of the CDR3 is 15 residues. Germline V lookup: CDR1 MNHNS, CDR2 SASEGT. V shed 4 bases, J shed 2 bases, and the junction held 4 bases outside the gene matches. CDR3 bases: TGTGCCAGCAGTGCCCCGGGACAGGGGAACTATGGCTACACCTTC. It codes for CASSAPGQGNYGYTF.

This clone was observed once. V is TRBV4-1 and J is TRBJ2-1; a possible D gene is TRBD1 (5 bases). The CDR3 is made up of 15 amino acids. The germline CDR1 and CDR2 sequences are MGHRA and YSYEKL. Between the trimmed V and J ends, which lost 3 bases and 9 bases, there was a span of 18 bases. In DNA, the CDR3 is TGCGCCAGCAGCCAGTTAGGGGCGGCCCTCGGTGAGCAGTTCTTC. Translating gives CASSQLGAALGEQFF.

The V call is TRBV4-1, the J call TRBJ1-4, with D possibly TRBD1 on 5 matching bases. V was shortened by 4 bases and J by 4 bases, with 16 bases between the two germline ends. The CDR3 is made up of 16 amino acids. In germline, CDR1 is MGHRA, CDR2 YSYEKL. DNA for the CDR3: TGCGCCAGCAGCCGCGAGGAGGGACGGAATAATGAAAAACTGTTTTTT. It specifies CASSREEGRNNEKLFF.

The rearrangement joins TRBV5-1 to TRBJ2-7, with TRBD2 as a possible D gene (5 bases). Germline CDR1 and CDR2: SGHRS and YFSETQ. V dropped 5 bases and J dropped 2 bases, with 17 bases sitting between them. The CDR3 has 15 residues. CDR3 sequence reads: CASRPLEESPYEQYF. The CDR3 DNA reads as TGCGCCAGCAGGCCCCTGGAGGAGTCACCCTACGAGCAGTACTTC.

This chain connects TRBV30 to TRBJ1-2, with TRBD1 identical over 8 bases. The CDR3 spans 12 residues. CDR1 and CDR2 from the germline V gene are GTSNPN and SVGIG (reference sequence). V lost 5 bases to trimming and J lost 3 bases; unmatched junction nucleotides: 2. CDR3 nucleotides: TGTGCCTGGGACAGGGGCGACTATGGCTACACCTTC. Translation gives CAWDRGDYGYTF.

V and J are TRBV19 and TRBJ2-3; 8 nucleotides match TRBD2. With 4 bases clipped from V and 3 bases from J, the junction kept 6 bases outside the gene matches. Germline loops: CDR1 LNHDA, CDR2 SQIVND (reference sequence). This CDR3 is built from 15 residues. CDR3 sequence reads: CASSTPGLGTDTQYF. CDR3 DNA sequence: TGTGCCAGTAGTACCCCGGGACTAGGAACAGATACGCAGTATTTT.

This clone was seen a handful of times. The V gene is TRBV7-6, the J gene TRBJ2-2, with 8 bases matching TRBD2. Losses at the gene ends were 5 bases for V and 4 bases for J; bases not matched to a gene: 6. Looked up from germline, CDR1 is SGHVS and CDR2 is FNYEAQ. There are 15 residues in the CDR3. CDR3 bases: TGTGCCAGCAGCCCCGGACTAGCAACCACCGGGGAGCTGTTTTTT. Its protein is CASSPGLATTGELFF.

Only one count was recorded for this clone. The chain is built from TRBV29-1 and TRBJ2-7, with 8 bases lining up with TRBD2. This CDR3 comprises 14 residues. J lost 3 bases, V lost 6 bases, and 10 bases had no gene match. CDR1 and CDR2 (germline): SQVTM, ANQGSEA. CDR3 sequence reads: CSVSTSGLFYEQYF. Here the CDR3 DNA reads TGCAGCGTCTCAACTAGCGGACTTTTCTACGAGCAGTACTTC.

This chain links TRBV18 with TRBJ2-7; possible D gene TRBD2, 5 bases. The V gene's germline CDR1 is KGHSH and CDR2 LQKENI. V was trimmed by 3 bases and J by 2 bases, leaving 17 bases between them. CDR3 length equals 16 residues. The CDR3 nucleotides read TGTGCCAGCTCACCTTTTCGGACGTCGGGAACCTACGAGCAGTACTTC. Its protein is CASSPFRTSGTYEQYF. Drawing the rest from reference TRBV18 and TRBJ2-7, the complete variable domain is NAGVMQNPRHLVRRRGQEARLRCSPMKGHSHVYWYRQLPEEGLKFMVYLQKENIIDESGMPKERFSAEFPKEGPSILRIQQVVRGDSAAYFCASSPFRTSGTYEQYFGPGTRLTVT.

This clone occurred once. J is TRBJ2-7 and V is TRBV11-3; D gene unclear. Trimming took off 4 bases at V and 5 bases at J, with 12 bases between the two ends. This CDR3 region has 13 residues. Germline lookup yields CDR1 SGHNT and CDR2 YENEEA. The CDR3 nucleotides are TGTGCCAGCAGCTCCGGTCGAGCCCACGAGCAGTACTTC. Encoded protein: CASSSGRAHEQYF.

J is TRBJ1-4 and V is TRBV5-6, with unresolved D. V was pared by 1 base and J by 4 bases, with 17 bases between. CDR1 SGHDT and CDR2 YYEEEE come from the germline V gene. The CDR3 contains 17 residues. The CDR3 region is CASSLYGGKALNEKLFF. CDR3 coding DNA: TGTGCCAGCAGCTTGTATGGCGGCAAAGCACTTAATGAAAAACTGTTTTTT.

The CDR3 loop reads CASSPEQVGYTF. For the CDR3, the DNA is TGTGCCAGCTCACCCGAACAGGTCGGCTACACCTTC. This chain uses TRBV18 with TRBJ1-2; weak D call: TRBD1 (5 bases). CDR1 and CDR2 (germline): KGHSH, LQKENI. This CDR3 comprises 12 residues. With 3 bases removed from V and 8 bases from J, the gap between germline ends came to 10 bases. Full variable domain (rest looked up from reference TRBV18 and TRBJ1-2): NAGVMQNPRHLVRRRGQEARLRCSPMKGHSHVYWYRQLPEEGLKFMVYLQKENIIDESGMPKERFSAEFPKEGPSILRIQQVVRGDSAAYFCASSPEQVGYTFGSGTRLTVV.

The V and J genes are TRBV28 and TRBJ2-7; D is possibly TRBD1 (5 bases). Germline V gives CDR1 MDHEN, CDR2 SYDVKM. V was pared by 10 bases and J by 0 bases, with 13 bases between. This CDR3 is 13 amino acids long. CDR3 protein: CATNYRSSYEQYF. The CDR3 DNA is TGTGCCACAAACTACAGGAGCTCCTACGAGCAGTACTTC.

J is TRBJ2-3 and V is TRBV11-2; a weak D match, TRBD1 (5 bases). V lost 5 bases to trimming and J lost 0 bases, with 12 bases between them. CDR3 length equals 15 residues. Per germline, CDR1 SGHAT and CDR2 FQNNGV. CDR3 loop: CASSRVTVSTDTQYF. The CDR3 DNA reads as TGTGCCAGCAGCCGGGTGACAGTGAGCACAGATACGCAGTATTTT.